This T cell receptor beta chain was captured in a study of T-cell reconstitution after alpha-beta-depleted transplantation in children. Germline V gives CDR1 KGHSH, CDR2 LQKENI. CDR3 length equals 15 residues. V was pared by 6 bases and J by 6 bases, with 18 bases between. Preparing the TCRbeta library involved the use of unique molecular identifiers. TCRdb itself ran the PCR reads through MiXCR, one entry per CDR3 protein. The repertoire has some 500,000 distinct CDR3 sequences, around 16% of them found once; the top ten carry over 3%. The clonotype comes from a human donor who donated a stem cell graft to a child with acute lymphoblastic leukemia. The sample in question was PBMCs from the stem cell graft donor, obtained from the stem cell graft. The genes are TRBV18 and TRBJ1-5, with D hard to call. The CDR3 nucleotides read TGTGCCAGCTCCCTAGGAAGTGGGGTGTCTCAGCCCCAGCATTTT. Its protein product is CASSLGSGVSQPQHF.